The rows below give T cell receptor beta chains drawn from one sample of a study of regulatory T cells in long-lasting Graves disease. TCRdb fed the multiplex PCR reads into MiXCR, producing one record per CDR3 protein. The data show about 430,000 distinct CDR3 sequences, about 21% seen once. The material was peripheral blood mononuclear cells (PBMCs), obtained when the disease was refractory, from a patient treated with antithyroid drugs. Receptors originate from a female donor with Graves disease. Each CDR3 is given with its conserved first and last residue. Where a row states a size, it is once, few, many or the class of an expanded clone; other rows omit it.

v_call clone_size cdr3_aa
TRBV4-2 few CASSQPGTYTEAFF
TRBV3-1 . CASSQPREGLYEQYF
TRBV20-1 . CSAVNLRYTEAFF
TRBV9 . CASSGAGTGPSYEQYF
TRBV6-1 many CASSEDTVQYNEKLFF
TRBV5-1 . CASSLIRDRVSENAYEQYF
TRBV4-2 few CASSRETGQGKLGEKLFF
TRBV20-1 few CSFRSTLAGGDEQYF
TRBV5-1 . CASSVGLSGNTIYF
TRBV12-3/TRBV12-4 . CASSWDRVQETLYF
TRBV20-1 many CSAMGLEAPYEQYF
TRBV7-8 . CASSQFPLTVEKLFF
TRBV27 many CASMAGEAYEQYF
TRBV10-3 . CAIIQGRPVEQYF
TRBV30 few CAWSRDIGELFF
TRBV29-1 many CSVEMRENTGELFF
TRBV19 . CASSQRGNSPLHF
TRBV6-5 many CASSYFGSPGYEQYF
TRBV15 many CATSIKNPRNSPLHF
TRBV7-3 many CASSAQRGADQYF
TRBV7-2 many CASSLVRWGQGYTGELFF
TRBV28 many CASSTQGTPYEQYF
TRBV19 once CASSIDGTGVAEQFF
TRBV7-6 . CASSPLTPDTQYF
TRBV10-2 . CASSELESETQYF
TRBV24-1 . CATSDRDPSSTDTQYF
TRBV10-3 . CAISGVGTGEQYF
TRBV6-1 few CASNSRIGGDTQYF
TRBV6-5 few CASSSLGAGARLANYGYTF
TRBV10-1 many CASQGGSNTGELFF
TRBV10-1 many CASSESTDTGELFF
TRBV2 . CASSADRESYEQYF
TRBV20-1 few CSASSGDRGYTF
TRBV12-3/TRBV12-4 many CASSFDWVNEKLFF
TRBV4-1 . CASSQGFRDPAKNIQYF
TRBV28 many CASRQAGQARERETQYF
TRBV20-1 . CSARAPRERRYEQFF
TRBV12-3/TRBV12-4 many CASRSGTEAFF
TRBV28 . CASSLAGTGLPYEQYF
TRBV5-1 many CASSFGLAGGPIYEQYF
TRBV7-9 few CASSPETGDYGNTIYF
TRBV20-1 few CSAASGRFPDTQYF
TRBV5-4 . CASSLDRGGGETQYF
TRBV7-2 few CASSLAGTGSF
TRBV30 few CAWSVYGNDYGYTF
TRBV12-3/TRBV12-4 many CASSRGQGAGYTF
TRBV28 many CASSVNRGGYGYTF
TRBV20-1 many CSAPDEGASGYTF
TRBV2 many CASSADGNTGELFF
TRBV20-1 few CSAIGLAGKTYEQYF
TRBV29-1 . CSVLRGVGGPVEQFF
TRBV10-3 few CASSPGTLGQFF
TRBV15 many CATSRDLQEGQPQHF
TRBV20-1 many CSASTPSMPGELFF
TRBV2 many CASTENGELFF